This T cell receptor beta chain emerged from a study of T cell repertoires in ileal Crohn's disease. Overall study findings and caveats: Clonality above 26.8% at surgery always came with endoscopic recurrence.

Assay used: immunoSEQ multiplex PCR; TCRdb lists only in-frame clones, some missing. The profile shows about 8,200 clones, about 96% of them singletons. On this clone itself: Its antigen is not known.

Germline V lookup: CDR1 SGHTA, CDR2 FQGNSA. The V gene lost 2 bases and the J gene lost 2 bases, with 9 bases spanning the gap. The CDR3 loop spans 14 amino acids. Sequencing was done on a sample of ileal tissue. The TCR sequence derives from an adult with Crohn's disease. The V call is TRBV7-2, the J call TRBJ2-5, with D unresolved. Here the CDR3 reads CASSLNPRQETQYF. The DNA of the CDR3 is TGTGCCAGCAGCTTAAATCCCAGGCAAGAGACCCAGTACTTC.